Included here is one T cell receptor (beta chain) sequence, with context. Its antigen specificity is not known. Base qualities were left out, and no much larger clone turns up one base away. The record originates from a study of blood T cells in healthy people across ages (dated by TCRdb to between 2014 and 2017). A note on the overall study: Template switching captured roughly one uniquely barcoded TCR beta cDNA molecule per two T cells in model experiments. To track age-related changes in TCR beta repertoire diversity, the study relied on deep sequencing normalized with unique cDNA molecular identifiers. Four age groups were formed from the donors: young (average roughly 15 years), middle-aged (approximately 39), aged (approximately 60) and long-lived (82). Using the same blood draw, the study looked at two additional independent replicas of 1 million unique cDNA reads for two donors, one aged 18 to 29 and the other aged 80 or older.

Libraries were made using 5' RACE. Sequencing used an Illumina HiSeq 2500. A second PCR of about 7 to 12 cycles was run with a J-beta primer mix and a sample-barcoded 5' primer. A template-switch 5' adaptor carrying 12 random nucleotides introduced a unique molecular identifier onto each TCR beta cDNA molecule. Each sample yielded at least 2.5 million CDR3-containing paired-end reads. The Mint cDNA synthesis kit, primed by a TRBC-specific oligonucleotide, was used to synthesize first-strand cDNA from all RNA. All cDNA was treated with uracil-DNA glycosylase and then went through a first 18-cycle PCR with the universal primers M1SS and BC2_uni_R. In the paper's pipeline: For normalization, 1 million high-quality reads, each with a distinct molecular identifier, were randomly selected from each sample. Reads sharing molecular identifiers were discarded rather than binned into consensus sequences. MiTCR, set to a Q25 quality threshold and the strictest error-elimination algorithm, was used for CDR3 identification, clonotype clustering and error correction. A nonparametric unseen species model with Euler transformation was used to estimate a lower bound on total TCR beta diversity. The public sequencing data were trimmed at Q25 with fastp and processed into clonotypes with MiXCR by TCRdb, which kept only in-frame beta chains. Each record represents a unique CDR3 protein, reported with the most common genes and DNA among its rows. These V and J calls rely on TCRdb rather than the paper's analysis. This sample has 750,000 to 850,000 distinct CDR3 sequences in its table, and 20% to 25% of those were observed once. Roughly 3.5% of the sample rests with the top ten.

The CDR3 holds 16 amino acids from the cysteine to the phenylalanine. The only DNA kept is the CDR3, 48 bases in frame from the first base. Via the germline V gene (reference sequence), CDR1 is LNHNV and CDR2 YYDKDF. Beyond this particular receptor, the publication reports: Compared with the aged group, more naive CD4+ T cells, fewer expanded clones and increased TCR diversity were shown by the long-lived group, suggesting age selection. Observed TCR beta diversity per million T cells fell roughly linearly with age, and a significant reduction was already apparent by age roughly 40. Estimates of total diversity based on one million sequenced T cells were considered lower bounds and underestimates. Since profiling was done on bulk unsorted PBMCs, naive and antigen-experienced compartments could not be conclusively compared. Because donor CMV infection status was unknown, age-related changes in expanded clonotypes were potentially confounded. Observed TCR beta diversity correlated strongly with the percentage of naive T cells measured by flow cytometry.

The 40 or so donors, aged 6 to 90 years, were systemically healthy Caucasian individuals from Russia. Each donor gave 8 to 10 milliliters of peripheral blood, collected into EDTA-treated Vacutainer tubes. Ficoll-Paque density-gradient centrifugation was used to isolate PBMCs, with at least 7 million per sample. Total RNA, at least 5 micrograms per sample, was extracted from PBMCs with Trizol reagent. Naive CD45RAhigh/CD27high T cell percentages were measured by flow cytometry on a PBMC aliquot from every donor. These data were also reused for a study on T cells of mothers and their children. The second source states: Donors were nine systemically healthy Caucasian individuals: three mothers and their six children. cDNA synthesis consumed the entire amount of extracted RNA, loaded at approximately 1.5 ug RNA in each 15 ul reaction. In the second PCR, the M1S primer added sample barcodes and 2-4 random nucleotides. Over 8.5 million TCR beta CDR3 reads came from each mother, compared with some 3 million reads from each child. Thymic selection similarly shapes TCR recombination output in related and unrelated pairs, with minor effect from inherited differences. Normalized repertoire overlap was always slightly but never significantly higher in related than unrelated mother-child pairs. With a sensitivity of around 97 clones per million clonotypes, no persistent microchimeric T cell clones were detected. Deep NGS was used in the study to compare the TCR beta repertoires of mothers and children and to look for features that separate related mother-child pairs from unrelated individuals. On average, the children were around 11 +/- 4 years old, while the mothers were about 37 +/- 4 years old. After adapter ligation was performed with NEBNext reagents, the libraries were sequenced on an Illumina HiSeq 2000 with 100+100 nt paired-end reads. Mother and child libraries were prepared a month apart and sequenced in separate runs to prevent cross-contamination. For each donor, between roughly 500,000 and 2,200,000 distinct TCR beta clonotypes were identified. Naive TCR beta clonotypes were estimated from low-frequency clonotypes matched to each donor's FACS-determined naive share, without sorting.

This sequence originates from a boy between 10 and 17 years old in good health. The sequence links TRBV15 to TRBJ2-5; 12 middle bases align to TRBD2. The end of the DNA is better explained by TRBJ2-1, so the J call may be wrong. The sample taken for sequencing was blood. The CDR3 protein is CATSGGGLAGYNEQFF. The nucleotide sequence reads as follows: TGTGCCACCAGCGGAGGAGGACTAGCGGGGTACAATGAGCAGTTCTTC.